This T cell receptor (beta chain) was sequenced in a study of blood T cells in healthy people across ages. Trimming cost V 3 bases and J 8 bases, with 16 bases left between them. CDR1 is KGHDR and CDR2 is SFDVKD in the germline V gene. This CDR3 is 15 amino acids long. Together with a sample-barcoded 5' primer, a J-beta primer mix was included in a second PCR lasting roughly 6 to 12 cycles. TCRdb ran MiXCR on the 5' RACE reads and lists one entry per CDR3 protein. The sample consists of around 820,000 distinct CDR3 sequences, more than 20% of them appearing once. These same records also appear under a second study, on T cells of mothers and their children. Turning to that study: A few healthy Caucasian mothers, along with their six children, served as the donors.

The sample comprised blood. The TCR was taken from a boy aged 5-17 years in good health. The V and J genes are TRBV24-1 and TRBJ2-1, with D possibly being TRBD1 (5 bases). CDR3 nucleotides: TGTGCCACCAGTGATCCAGAACTTCTACAGGATGAGCAGTTCTTC. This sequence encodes CATSDPELLQDEQFF.